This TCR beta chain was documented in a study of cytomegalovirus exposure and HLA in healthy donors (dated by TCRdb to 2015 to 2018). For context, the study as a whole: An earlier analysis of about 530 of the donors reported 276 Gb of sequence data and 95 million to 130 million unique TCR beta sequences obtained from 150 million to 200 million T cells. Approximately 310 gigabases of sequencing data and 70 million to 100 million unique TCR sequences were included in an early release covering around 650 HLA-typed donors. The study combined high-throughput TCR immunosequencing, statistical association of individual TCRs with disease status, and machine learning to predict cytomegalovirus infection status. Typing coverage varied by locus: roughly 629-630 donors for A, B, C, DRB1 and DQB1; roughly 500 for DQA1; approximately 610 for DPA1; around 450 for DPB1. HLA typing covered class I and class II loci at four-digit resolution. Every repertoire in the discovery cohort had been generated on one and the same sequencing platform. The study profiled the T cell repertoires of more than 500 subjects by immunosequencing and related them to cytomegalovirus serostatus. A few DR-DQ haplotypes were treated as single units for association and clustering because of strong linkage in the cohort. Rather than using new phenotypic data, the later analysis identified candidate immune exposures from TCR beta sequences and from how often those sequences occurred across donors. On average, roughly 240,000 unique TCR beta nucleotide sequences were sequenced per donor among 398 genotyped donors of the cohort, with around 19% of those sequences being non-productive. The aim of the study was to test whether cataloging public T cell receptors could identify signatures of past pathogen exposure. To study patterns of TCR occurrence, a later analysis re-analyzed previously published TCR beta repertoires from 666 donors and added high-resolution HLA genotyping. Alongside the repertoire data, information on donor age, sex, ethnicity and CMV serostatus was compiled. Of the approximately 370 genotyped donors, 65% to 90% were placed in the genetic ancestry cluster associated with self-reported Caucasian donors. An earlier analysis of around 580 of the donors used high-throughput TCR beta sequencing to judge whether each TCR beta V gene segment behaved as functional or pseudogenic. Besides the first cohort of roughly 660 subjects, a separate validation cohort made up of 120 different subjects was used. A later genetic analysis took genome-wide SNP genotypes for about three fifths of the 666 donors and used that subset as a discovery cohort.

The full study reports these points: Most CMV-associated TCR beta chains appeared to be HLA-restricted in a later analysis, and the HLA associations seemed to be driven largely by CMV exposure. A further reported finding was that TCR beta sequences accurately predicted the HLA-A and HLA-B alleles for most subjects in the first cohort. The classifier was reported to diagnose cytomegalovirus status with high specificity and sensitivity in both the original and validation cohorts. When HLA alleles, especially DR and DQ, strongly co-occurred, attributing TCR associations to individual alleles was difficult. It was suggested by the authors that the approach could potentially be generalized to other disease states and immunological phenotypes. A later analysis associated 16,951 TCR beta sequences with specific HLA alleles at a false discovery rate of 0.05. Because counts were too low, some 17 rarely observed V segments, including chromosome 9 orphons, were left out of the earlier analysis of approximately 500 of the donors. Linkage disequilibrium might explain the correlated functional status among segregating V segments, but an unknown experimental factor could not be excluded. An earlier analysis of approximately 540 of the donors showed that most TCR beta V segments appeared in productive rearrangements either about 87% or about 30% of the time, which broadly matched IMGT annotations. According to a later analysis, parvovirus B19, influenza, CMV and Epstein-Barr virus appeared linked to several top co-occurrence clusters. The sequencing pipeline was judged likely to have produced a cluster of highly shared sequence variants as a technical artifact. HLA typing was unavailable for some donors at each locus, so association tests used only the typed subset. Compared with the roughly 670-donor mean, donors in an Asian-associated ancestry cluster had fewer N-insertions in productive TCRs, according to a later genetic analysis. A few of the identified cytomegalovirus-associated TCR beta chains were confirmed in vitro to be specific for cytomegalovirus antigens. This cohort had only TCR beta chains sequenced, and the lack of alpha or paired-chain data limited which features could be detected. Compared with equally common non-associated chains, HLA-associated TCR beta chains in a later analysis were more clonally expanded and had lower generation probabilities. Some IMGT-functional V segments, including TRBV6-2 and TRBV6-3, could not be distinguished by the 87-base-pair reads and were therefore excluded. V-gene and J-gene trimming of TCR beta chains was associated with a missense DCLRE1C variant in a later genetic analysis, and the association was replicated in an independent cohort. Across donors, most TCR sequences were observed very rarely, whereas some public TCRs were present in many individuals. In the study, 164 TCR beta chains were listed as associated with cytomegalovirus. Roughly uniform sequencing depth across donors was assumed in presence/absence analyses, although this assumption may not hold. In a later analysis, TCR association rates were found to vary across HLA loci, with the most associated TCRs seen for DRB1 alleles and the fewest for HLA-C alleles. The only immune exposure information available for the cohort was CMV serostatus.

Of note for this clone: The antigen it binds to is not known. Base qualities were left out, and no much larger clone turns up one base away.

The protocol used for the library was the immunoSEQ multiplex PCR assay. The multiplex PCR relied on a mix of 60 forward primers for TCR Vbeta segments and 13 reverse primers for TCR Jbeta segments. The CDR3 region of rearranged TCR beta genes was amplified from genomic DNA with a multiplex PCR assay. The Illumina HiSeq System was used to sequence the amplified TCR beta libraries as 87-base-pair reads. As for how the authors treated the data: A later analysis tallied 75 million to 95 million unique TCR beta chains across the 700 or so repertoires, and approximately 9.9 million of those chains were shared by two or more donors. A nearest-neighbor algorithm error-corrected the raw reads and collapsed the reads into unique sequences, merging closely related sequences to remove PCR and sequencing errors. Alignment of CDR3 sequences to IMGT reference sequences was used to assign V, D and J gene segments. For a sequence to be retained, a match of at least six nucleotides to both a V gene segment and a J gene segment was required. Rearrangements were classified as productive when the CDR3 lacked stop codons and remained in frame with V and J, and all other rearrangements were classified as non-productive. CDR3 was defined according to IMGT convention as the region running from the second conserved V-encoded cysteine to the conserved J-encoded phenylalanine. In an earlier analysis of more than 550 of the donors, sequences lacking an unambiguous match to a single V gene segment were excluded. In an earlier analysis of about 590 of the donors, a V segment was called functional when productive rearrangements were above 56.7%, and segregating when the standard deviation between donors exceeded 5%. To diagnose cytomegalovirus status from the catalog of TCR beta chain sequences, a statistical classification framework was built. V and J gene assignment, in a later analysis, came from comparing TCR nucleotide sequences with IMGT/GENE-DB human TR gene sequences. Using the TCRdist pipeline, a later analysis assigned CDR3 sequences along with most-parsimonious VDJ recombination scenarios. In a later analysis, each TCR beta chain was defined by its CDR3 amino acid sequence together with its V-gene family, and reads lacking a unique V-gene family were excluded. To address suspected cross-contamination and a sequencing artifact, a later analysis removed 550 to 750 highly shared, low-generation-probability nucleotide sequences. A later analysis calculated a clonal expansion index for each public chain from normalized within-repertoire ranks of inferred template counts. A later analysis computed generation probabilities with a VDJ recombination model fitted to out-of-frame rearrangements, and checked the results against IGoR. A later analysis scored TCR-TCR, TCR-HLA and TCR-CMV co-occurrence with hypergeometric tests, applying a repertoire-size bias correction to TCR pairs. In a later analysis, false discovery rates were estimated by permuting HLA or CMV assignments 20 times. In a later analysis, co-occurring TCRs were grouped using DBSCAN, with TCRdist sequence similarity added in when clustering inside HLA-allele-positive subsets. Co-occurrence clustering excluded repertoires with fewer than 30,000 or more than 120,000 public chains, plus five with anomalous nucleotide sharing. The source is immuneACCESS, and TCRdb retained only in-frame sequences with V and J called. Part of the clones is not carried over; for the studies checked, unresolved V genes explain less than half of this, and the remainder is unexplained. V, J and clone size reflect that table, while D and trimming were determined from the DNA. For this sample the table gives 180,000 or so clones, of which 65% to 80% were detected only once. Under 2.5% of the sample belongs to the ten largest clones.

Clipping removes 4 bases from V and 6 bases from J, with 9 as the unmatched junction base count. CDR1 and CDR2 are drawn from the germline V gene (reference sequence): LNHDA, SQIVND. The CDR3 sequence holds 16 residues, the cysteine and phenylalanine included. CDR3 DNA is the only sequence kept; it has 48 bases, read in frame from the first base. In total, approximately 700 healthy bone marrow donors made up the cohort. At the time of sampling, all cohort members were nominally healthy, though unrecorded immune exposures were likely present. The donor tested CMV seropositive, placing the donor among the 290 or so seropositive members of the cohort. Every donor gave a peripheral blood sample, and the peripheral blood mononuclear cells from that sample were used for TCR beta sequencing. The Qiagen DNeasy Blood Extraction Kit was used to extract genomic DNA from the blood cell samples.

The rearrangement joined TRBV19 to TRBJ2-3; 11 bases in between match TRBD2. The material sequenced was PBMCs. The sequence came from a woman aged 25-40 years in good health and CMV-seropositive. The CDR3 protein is CASSTGLAVLMDTQYF. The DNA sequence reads TGTGCCAGTAGTACGGGACTAGCGGTGTTAATGGATACGCAGTATTTT. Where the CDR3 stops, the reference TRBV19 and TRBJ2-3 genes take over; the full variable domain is DGGITQSPKYLFRKEGQNVTLSCEQNLNHDAMYWYRQDPGQGLRLIYYSQIVNDFQKGDIAEGYSVSREKKESFPLTVTSAQKNPTAFYLCASSTGLAVLMDTQYFGPGTRLTVL.